A selection of T cell receptor beta chains follows, all from one sample in a study of blood T cells in healthy people across ages. TCRdb reprocessed the 5' RACE reads via MiXCR and lists one record per CDR3 protein. This repertoire shows roughly 2 million distinct CDR3 sequences, about 49% found once; its top ten account for more than 2%. The sample consisted of blood. The origin of the receptors is a woman in her 40s in good health. The CDR3 runs from the conserved cysteine through the conserved F or W. D genes are given only for firm matches. The size entry is marked missing in some rows and otherwise reads once, few, many or a size class.

D,V,size,J,DNA,CDR3
NA,TRBV15,NA,TRBJ2-7,TGTGCCACCAGCAGAGGTTACCAGGCAGGGGCCTACGAGCAGTACTTC,CATSRGYQAGAYEQYF
NA,TRBV9,few,TRBJ2-1,TGTGCCAGCAGCGTAGCGGGGAGGGGGGGTTACAATGAGCAGTTCTTC,CASSVAGRGGYNEQFF
NA,TRBV4-2,NA,TRBJ1-6,TGTGCCAGCAGCCCCCCCGACAGTGCGTACAATTCACCCCTCCACTTT,CASSPPDSAYNSPLHF
NA,TRBV6-1,many,TRBJ2-5,TGTGCCAGCAGTGTAGGGGTGGAGACCCAGTACTTC,CASSVGVETQYF
TRBD2,TRBV19,NA,TRBJ2-5,TGTGCCAGTAGTTCGAGCGGGGGGCCGGGAGAGACCCAGTACTTC,CASSSSGGPGETQYF
NA,TRBV7-2,few,TRBJ2-1,TGTGCCAGCAGCCCCGTTGGGGGGCCGGGCAATGAGCAGTTCTTC,CASSPVGGPGNEQFF
NA,TRBV11-1,NA,TRBJ1-2,TGTGCCAGCAGCCCCGGACCCCCTGCTGTGGGCTACACCTTC,CASSPGPPAVGYTF
NA,TRBV3-1,NA,TRBJ2-3,TGTGCCAGCAGCCAAGGTTTACTAGCTGGAGATACGCAGTATTTT,CASSQGLLAGDTQYF
NA,TRBV20-1,NA,TRBJ2-6,TGCAGTTTATACAGGGATGGAGCCAACGTCCTGACTTTC,CSLYRDGANVLTF
TRBD2,TRBV27,NA,TRBJ2-1,TGTGCCAGTAGCGGGTACGGTTACAATGAGCAGTTCTTC,CASSGYGYNEQFF
NA,TRBV7-6,NA,TRBJ2-3,TGTGCCAGCAGCTCCGCAGGGGTTCTGGCAAATACGCAGTATTTT,CASSSAGVLANTQYF
TRBD2,TRBV7-9,NA,TRBJ2-1,TGTGCCAGCAGCGCCGGGGGGATGGATGAGCAGTTCTTC,CASSAGGMDEQFF
NA,TRBV11-1,NA,TRBJ1-2,TGTGCCAGCAGCGAAGGGACGACAGGAGGAAACTATGGCTACACCTTC,CASSEGTTGGNYGYTF
NA,TRBV15,NA,TRBJ2-7,TGTGCCACCAGCACCGGTTCCCGCGAGCAGTACTTC,CATSTGSREQYF
TRBD1,TRBV12-3/TRBV12-4,NA,TRBJ1-2,TGTGCCAGCAGCCAACAGGGGAATGGCTATGGCTACACCTTC,CASSQQGNGYGYTF
TRBD1,TRBV13,once,TRBJ1-6,TGTGCCAGCAGCTTTTCCGCGGACAGGGACCGCTATAATTCACCCCTCCACTTT,CASSFSADRDRYNSPLHF
NA,TRBV6-6,few,TRBJ2-5,TGTGCCAGCAGTTACTCGATCAGCAGGGTGGAGACCCAGTACTTC,CASSYSISRVETQYF
TRBD2,TRBV28,few,TRBJ2-5,TGTGCCAGCAGCCGCCCCACTAGCGGGGGCGAGACCCAGTACTTC,CASSRPTSGGETQYF
NA,TRBV2,NA,TRBJ2-3,TGTGCCAGCCCGGTGCAGACAGATACGCAGTATTTT,CASPVQTDTQYF
TRBD2,TRBV4-2,NA,TRBJ2-3,TGTGCCAGCAGCCAAGAGGCGGGGGGTTGGGATACGCAGTATTTT,CASSQEAGGWDTQYF
NA,TRBV20-1,NA,TRBJ1-6,TGCAGTGCTACGGGACCGGGTCGATCACCCCTCCACTTT,CSATGPGRSPLHF
TRBD2,TRBV12-3/TRBV12-4,few,TRBJ2-7,TGTGCCAGCAGTTATACGGGACTAGCGTCCTACGAGCAGTACTTC,CASSYTGLASYEQYF
TRBD1,TRBV6-5,NA,TRBJ1-2,TGTGCCAGCAGAGGACAGGGTTTGGGGTATGGCTACACCTTC,CASRGQGLGYGYTF
NA,TRBV18,NA,TRBJ1-5,TGTGCCAGCTCACCACAAGGGACGGGTGAGCCCCAGCATTTT,CASSPQGTGEPQHF
NA,TRBV12-3/TRBV12-4,few,TRBJ1-6,TGTGCCAGCAGTCAGGGTTGGAGTTCACCCCTCCACTTT,CASSQGWSSPLHF
NA,TRBV7-8,NA,TRBJ2-5,TGTGCCAGCAGCATGGGACTTTGGACCCAGTACTTC,CASSMGLWTQYF
TRBD1,TRBV6-5,NA,TRBJ2-1,TGTGCCACCAAAGCCGGGACAGGACTTTACAATGAGCAGTTCTTC,CATKAGTGLYNEQFF
NA,TRBV10-3,few,TRBJ1-1,TGTGCCATCAGTGGACAACCAAACACTGAAGCTTTCTTT,CAISGQPNTEAFF
NA,TRBV7-2,few,TRBJ2-7,TGTGCCAGCAGCATTAACGGGGCAAGCTCCTACGAGCAGTACTTC,CASSINGASSYEQYF
NA,TRBV6-5,NA,TRBJ2-5,TGTGCCAGCAGGTCGACTCGAGTAGGGACCCAGTACTTC,CASRSTRVGTQYF
NA,TRBV2,few,TRBJ2-1,TGTGCCAGCAGTGTGCAGGGGTTAGATCGCAATGAGCAGTTCTTC,CASSVQGLDRNEQFF
TRBD1,TRBV5-1,NA,TRBJ2-7,TGCGCCAGCAGCCCACAGGACAGGGTCTACGAGCAGTACTTC,CASSPQDRVYEQYF
TRBD1,TRBV29-1,many,TRBJ2-7,TGCAGCGTTGCCAGGGGGACGGATGCCTACGAGCAGTACTTC,CSVARGTDAYEQYF
NA,TRBV3-1,few,TRBJ2-5,TGTGCCAGCAGCCAAGTTGGGGGGGGCCTCCGGGAGACCCAGTACTTC,CASSQVGGGLRETQYF
NA,TRBV5-1,once,TRBJ1-1,TGCGCCAGCAGCTTAGATTTCGGAGGGGCTTTCTTT,CASSLDFGGAFF
NA,TRBV6-1,NA,TRBJ2-3,TGTGCCAGCAGTGCGGAAGGACAGCGAAGCACAGATACGCAGTATTTT,CASSAEGQRSTDTQYF
TRBD2,TRBV6-5,NA,TRBJ2-5,TGTGCCAGCAGTGACTCGGGGGGGAAAGAGACCCAGTACTTC,CASSDSGGKETQYF
NA,TRBV29-1,NA,TRBJ1-5,TGCAGCGTTGTTACCGGAGCTAGCAATCAGCCCCAGCATTTT,CSVVTGASNQPQHF
TRBD2,TRBV9,NA,TRBJ2-3,TGTGCCAGCAGCGCCGGACTAGCGGAACTCACAGATACGCAGTATTTT,CASSAGLAELTDTQYF
NA,TRBV6-6,NA,TRBJ2-4,TGTGCCAGCAGTCGGACAGCTCTAGCCAAAAACATTCAGTACTTC,CASSRTALAKNIQYF
TRBD2,TRBV4-2,many,TRBJ2-5,TGTGCCAGCAGCCAAGGCACTAGCGGGGGGGCACGAGAGACCCAGTACTTC,CASSQGTSGGARETQYF
TRBD2,TRBV9,NA,TRBJ2-1,TGTGCCAGCAGCGTAGACCCGGGGGGGCCATTGATTGAGCAGTTCTTC,CASSVDPGGPLIEQFF
TRBD2,TRBV6-2/TRBV6-3,NA,TRBJ2-1,TGTGCCAGCAGCCGGACTAGTTTGCATGAGCAGTTCTTC,CASSRTSLHEQFF
NA,TRBV27,NA,TRBJ1-4,TGTGCCAGCAGTTACAGGGCTGGGAGTGAAAAACTGTTTTTT,CASSYRAGSEKLFF
NA,TRBV20-1,few,TRBJ1-1,TGCAGTGCTAGAGATATTGGGGGGGTTCACACTGAAGCTTTCTTT,CSARDIGGVHTEAFF